Listed below are T cell receptor beta chains from one sample, sequenced in a study of control samples from healthy donors and cancer patients. TCRdb's table, derived via immunoSEQ multiplex PCR, lists solely in-frame clones and lacks some. The sample records roughly 120,000 clones, about 92% being singletons. Material: PBMCs. The receptors were gathered from a man aged 45 to 65 with head and neck cancer. Both conserved end residues are part of each CDR3. The order of the fields is J gene, D gene, V gene, clone size, CDR3 DNA, CDR3 protein. The D gene is left open where the match is weak. Some rows mark clone size as missing; the rest say once, few, many or name a class of expanded clone.

>TRBJ1-6|-|TRBV6-5|once
TGTGCCAGCACTACGAGCTCCTATAATTCACCCCTCCACTTT
CASTTSSYNSPLHF
>TRBJ2-5|-|TRBV9|once
TGTGCCAGCAGCTCCCATTCCCAAGAGACCCAGTACTTC
CASSSHSQETQYF
>TRBJ1-4|TRBD1|TRBV2|-
TGTGCCAGCAGGGATACAGGGGGCCAGGAAAAACTGTTTTTT
CASRDTGGQEKLFF
>TRBJ1-5|-|TRBV6-2/TRBV6-3|-
TGTGCCAGCAGTTACTCGGGGCAGAGAGGTCAGCCCCAGCATTTT
CASSYSGQRGQPQHF
>TRBJ2-4|-|TRBV15|-
TGTGCCACCAGCAGAGAGCCCTCCAAAGCCAAAAACATTCAGTACTTC
CATSREPSKAKNIQYF
>TRBJ1-1|-|TRBV24-1|-
TGTGCCACCAGTGACTACCTCGAAGGAGCTTTCTTT
CATSDYLEGAFF
>TRBJ1-2|-|TRBV9|-
TGTGCCAGCACCCCTACGGAGGGGACGTATGGCTACACCTTC
CASTPTEGTYGYTF
>TRBJ1-6|-|TRBV4-3|-
TGCGCCAGCAGCCAAGAAACCCCAGGGGCCTCCTATAATTCACCCCTCCACTTT
CASSQETPGASYNSPLHF
>TRBJ2-1|TRBD1|TRBV5-1|-
TGCGCCAGCAGCTTTACGGGACAGGGGTCGTATGAGCAGTTCTTC
CASSFTGQGSYEQFF
>TRBJ1-5|TRBD1|TRBV28|-
TGTGCCAGCAACAGGGGGAATCAGCCCCAGCATTTT
CASNRGNQPQHF
>TRBJ2-1|-|TRBV28|-
TGTGCCAGCAGTTTGTTAACCGCTGATAACAATGAGCAGTTCTTC
CASSLLTADNNEQFF
>TRBJ2-6|TRBD1|TRBV28|-
TGTGCCAGCAGTTCAACAGGGGCCAGCTCTGGGGCCAACGTCCTGACTTTC
CASSSTGASSGANVLTF
>TRBJ2-5|-|TRBV6-2/TRBV6-3|once
TGTGCCAGCAGTTACTTCGGGACCCAGTACTTC
CASSYFGTQYF
>TRBJ1-1|-|TRBV28|-
TGTGCCAGCAGTTTAATGCCAGCCCCGAACACTGAAGCTTTCTTT
CASSLMPAPNTEAFF
>TRBJ2-2|TRBD1|TRBV5-1|-
TGCGCCAGCAGCAAATCGGTACAGGGGGCTTCTAACACCGGGGAGCTGTTTTTT
CASSKSVQGASNTGELFF
>TRBJ2-1|TRBD1|TRBV3-1/TRBV3-2|-
TGTGCCAGCAGCCCCGCAGGCTTCCTTACAGGGGGGAACGACAATGAGCAGTTCTTC
CASSPAGFLTGGNDNEQFF